A selection of T cell receptor beta chains follows, all from one sample in a study of T cells in Graves' hyperthyroidism and ophthalmopathy. TCRdb redid the calling of the multiplex PCR reads with MiXCR, one entry per CDR3 protein. The sample lists over 500,000 distinct CDR3 sequences, 17% occurring once. The sequenced sample was blood. The source of these receptors is a woman aged 18-29 years with Graves' ophthalmopathy. CDR3s include the opening cysteine and the closing phenylalanine or tryptophan. A D gene is named only where the DNA matches it firmly. Clone sizes are given selectively: once, few, many, or a class where the clone is expanded.

j_gene,d_gene,v_gene,len,abundance,CDR3aa,CDR3nt
TRBJ2-7,TRBD1,TRBV11-2,14,many,CASSGYRGLGEQYF,TGTGCCAGCAGCGGATACAGGGGGCTTGGCGAGCAGTACTTC
TRBJ1-5,.,TRBV2,15,many,CASSDEGQVNQPQHF,TGTGCCAGCAGTGATGAGGGACAAGTCAATCAGCCCCAGCATTTT
TRBJ2-1,.,TRBV5-1,15,many,CASSLVATQGNEQFF,TGCGCCAGCAGCTTGGTCGCAACGCAGGGCAATGAGCAGTTCTTC
TRBJ2-7,TRBD1,TRBV12-3/TRBV12-4,13,many,CASSKGQGHEQYF,TGTGCCAGCAGTAAGGGACAGGGGCATGAGCAGTACTTC
TRBJ2-7,TRBD1,TRBV18,17,many,CASSPPTGTGMSYEQYF,TGTGCCAGCTCACCACCTACCGGGACAGGGATGTCCTACGAGCAGTACTTC
TRBJ1-6,.,TRBV2,15,.,CASSDEGIRNSPLHF,TGTGCCAGCAGTGATGAAGGGATAAGGAATTCACCCCTCCACTTT
TRBJ1-4,.,TRBV3-1,14,.,CASSQVESSEGLFF,TGTGCCAGCAGCCAAGTGGAGTCCTCGGAGGGTCTGTTTTTT
TRBJ1-6,.,TRBV5-6,15,.,CASSLISQGYSPLHF,TGTGCCAGCAGCTTGATTTCACAGGGTTATTCACCCCTCCACTTT
TRBJ2-2,.,TRBV7-3,13,many,CASSLSDTGELFF,TGTGCCAGCAGCCTCAGCGACACCGGGGAGCTGTTTTTT
TRBJ2-3,TRBD2,TRBV7-3,16,few,CASSPLAGRSTDTQYF,TGTGCCAGCAGCCCTCTAGCGGGACGAAGCACAGATACGCAGTATTTT
TRBJ1-1,.,TRBV5-5,13,many,CASSFRGIGEAFF,TGTGCCAGCAGCTTCCGAGGGATTGGTGAAGCTTTCTTT
TRBJ2-1,TRBD2,TRBV12-3/TRBV12-4,14,many,CASSFGAGDNEQFF,TGTGCCAGCAGTTTTGGGGCGGGGGACAATGAGCAGTTCTTC
TRBJ2-2,.,TRBV9,16,few,CASSVDPAQGAGELFF,TGTGCCAGCAGCGTAGACCCAGCTCAGGGAGCCGGGGAGCTGTTTTTT
TRBJ2-3,.,TRBV20-1,14,many,CSASNPGGSDTQYF,TGCAGTGCGTCCAACCCTGGCGGATCAGATACGCAGTATTTT
TRBJ2-7,.,TRBV27,15,few,CASSTRLGGFYEQYF,TGTGCCAGCAGTACGAGACTGGGGGGATTTTACGAGCAGTACTTC
TRBJ2-3,TRBD2,TRBV6-1,14,few,CASSRLAGGGTQYF,TGTGCCAGCAGCCGACTAGCGGGAGGTGGTACGCAGTATTTT
TRBJ1-1,.,TRBV20-1,14,medium-sized,CSARVGAGGTEAFF,TGCAGTGCTAGAGTAGGGGCCGGGGGCACTGAAGCTTTCTTT
TRBJ2-2,TRBD1,TRBV12-3/TRBV12-4,15,many,CASLAGTGYTGELFF,TGTGCCAGCTTAGCCGGGACAGGGTACACCGGGGAGCTGTTTTTT
TRBJ1-2,.,TRBV29-1,16,.,CSVDPGGGALNYGYTF,TGCAGCGTTGATCCCGGGGGGGGGGCTCTTAACTATGGCTACACCTTC
TRBJ2-1,TRBD2,TRBV11-3,17,many,CASSSRTGREFLDEQFF,TGTGCCAGCAGCTCCAGAACCGGGCGGGAGTTTTTGGATGAGCAGTTCTTC
TRBJ1-5,.,TRBV30,13,.,CAWSKGQGQPQHF,TGTGCCTGGAGCAAGGGGCAGGGACAGCCCCAGCATTTT
TRBJ2-1,TRBD2,TRBV5-6,14,.,CASSFGTSRNEQFF,TGTGCCAGCAGCTTTGGGACTAGTAGAAATGAGCAGTTCTTC
TRBJ2-5,.,TRBV14,16,.,CASSHPGTRGGETQYF,TGTGCCAGCAGCCACCCCGGGACAAGGGGAGGAGAGACCCAGTACTTC
TRBJ2-7,.,TRBV2,15,.,CASSSVAGRTYGQYF,TGTGCCAGCAGCTCCGTGGCAGGGAGAACCTACGGGCAGTACTTC
TRBJ2-1,.,TRBV28,12,few,CGLKSSYNEQFF,TGTGGCCTCAAGAGCTCCTACAATGAGCAGTTCTTC
TRBJ1-2,.,TRBV7-6,15,few,CASSLDRDPSYGYTF,TGTGCCAGCAGCTTAGACCGGGACCCAAGTTATGGCTACACCTTC
TRBJ2-7,.,TRBV20-1,15,.,CSARDRRVSSYEQYF,TGCAGTGCTAGAGATCGGCGGGTATCTTCCTACGAGCAGTACTTC
TRBJ2-7,TRBD1,TRBV7-3,13,few,CANLDRFTHEQYF,TGTGCCAACCTGGACAGGTTTACCCACGAGCAGTACTTC
TRBJ2-2,.,TRBV28,14,.,CASSFIATYGGLFF,TGTGCCAGCAGTTTTATAGCGACCTACGGGGGGCTGTTTTTT
TRBJ2-1,TRBD2,TRBV20-1,15,.,CSAREGGRDYNGQFF,TGCAGTGCTAGAGAGGGGGGGAGAGACTACAATGGGCAGTTCTTC
TRBJ2-7,.,TRBV6-1,15,.,CASSQRGAPGYEQYF,TGTGCCAGCAGTCAGAGAGGGGCACCTGGTTACGAGCAGTACTTC
TRBJ2-4,TRBD1,TRBV6-1,11,few,CASSQGVIQYF,TGTGCCAGCAGCCAGGGGGTCATTCAGTACTTC
TRBJ1-1,.,TRBV5-6,17,many,CASSVGFGAMMNTEAFF,TGTGCCAGCAGCGTAGGGTTCGGGGCCATGATGAACACTGAAGCTTTCTTT
TRBJ1-2,.,TRBV3-1,14,many,CASSQGASNYGYTF,TGTGCCAGCAGCCAAGGAGCATCCAACTATGGCTACACCTTC
TRBJ2-1,.,TRBV5-4,15,few,CASSRRATLANEQFF,TGTGCCAGCTCACGGCGGGCCACCTTGGCCAATGAGCAGTTCTTC
TRBJ1-1,.,TRBV28,17,once,CASSPLRDGGMNTEAFF,TGTGCCAGCAGTCCACTCCGGGACGGCGGGATGAACACTGAAGCTTTCTTT
TRBJ2-1,TRBD2,TRBV7-8,16,.,CASSLVTGGPGNEQFF,TGTGCCAGCAGCTTAGTGACGGGAGGGCCTGGGAATGAGCAGTTCTTC
TRBJ1-2,.,TRBV20-1,13,once,CSARMWREGGYTF,TGCAGTGCTAGAATGTGGAGGGAGGGTGGCTACACCTTC
TRBJ2-3,.,TRBV9,15,few,CASSVGAVPTDTQYF,TGTGCCAGCAGCGTCGGGGCGGTCCCCACAGATACGCAGTATTTT
TRBJ2-1,TRBD1,TRBV7-6,13,.,CASRSHTGGEQFF,TGTGCCAGCAGGTCACATACAGGGGGCGAGCAGTTCTTC
TRBJ2-7,TRBD2,TRBV3-1,19,few,CASSQHRSSGGLLSYEQYF,TGTGCCAGCAGCCAACACCGCTCTAGCGGGGGGCTCCTTTCCTACGAGCAGTACTTC
TRBJ2-7,TRBD1,TRBV28,18,.,CASSPSGVGTGGVYEQYF,TGTGCCAGCAGTCCCTCAGGAGTGGGGACAGGGGGTGTATACGAGCAGTACTTC
TRBJ2-6,.,TRBV20-1,15,many,CSARDWGSGANVLTF,TGCAGTGCTAGAGATTGGGGATCCGGGGCCAACGTCCTGACTTTC
TRBJ1-1,.,TRBV19,16,few,CASSPRTDSRNTEAFF,TGTGCCAGTAGCCCTCGGACGGACTCCCGGAACACTGAAGCTTTCTTT
TRBJ1-6,.,TRBV4-1,15,.,CASSPRQADGSPLHF,TGCGCCAGCAGCCCCCGTCAGGCCGATGGTTCACCCCTCCACTTT
TRBJ2-1,.,TRBV14,17,many,CASSQGGSGSSYNEQFF,TGTGCCAGCAGCCAAGGAGGTAGCGGAAGCTCCTACAATGAGCAGTTCTTC
TRBJ2-7,.,TRBV18,13,few,CASSPQNSDEQYF,TGTGCCAGCTCACCTCAAAACTCTGACGAGCAGTACTTC
TRBJ2-7,.,TRBV20-1,14,many,CSATPPGGRYEQYF,TGCAGTGCTACTCCCCCCGGGGGAAGGTACGAGCAGTACTTC
TRBJ2-1,TRBD1,TRBV2,16,many,CASSGWTGIVYNEQFF,TGTGCCAGCAGCGGTTGGACAGGGATCGTCTACAATGAGCAGTTCTTC
TRBJ1-2,.,TRBV27,11,many,CASSGGFGYTF,TGTGCCAGCAGCGGGGGTTTTGGCTACACCTTC
TRBJ2-7,.,TRBV7-2,13,many,CASSLPPGDEQYF,TGTGCCAGCAGCTTACCCCCAGGCGACGAGCAGTACTTC
TRBJ1-5,TRBD1,TRBV20-1,13,.,CSAKDRVNQPQHF,TGCAGTGCAAAAGACAGGGTGAATCAGCCCCAGCATTTT
TRBJ1-2,.,TRBV6-1,12,few,CASSEEYYGYTF,TGTGCCAGCAGTGAAGAGTACTATGGCTACACCTTC
TRBJ2-7,TRBD1,TRBV29-1,13,few,CSVDGGTGYEQYF,TGCAGCGTTGATGGAGGGACAGGGTACGAGCAGTACTTC
TRBJ2-1,.,TRBV20-1,12,many,CSAWGDSYEQFF,TGCAGTGCTTGGGGTGACAGCTATGAGCAGTTCTTC
TRBJ2-7,TRBD2,TRBV7-8,16,once,CASSLAGASGLYEQYF,TGTGCCAGCAGCTTAGCGGGGGCTAGCGGGCTTTACGAGCAGTACTTC